The sequence of this TCR beta chain was determined in a study of cytomegalovirus exposure and HLA in healthy donors. Study outcomes and limitations: The study found most TCR sequences rare, yet found some public TCRs in many donors.

This clone appeared a single time. Its antigen is still unknown. Vbeta (60) and Jbeta (13) primers were used in the PCR. The authors' processing: About 12 million shared chains were among the 65 million to 85 million unique TCR beta chains that a later analysis counted. Assay: immunoSEQ multiplex PCR; the TCRdb copy retains only in-frame clones and omits some. That table is the source of V, J and clone size, and D and trimming were worked out from the DNA. The table records 60,000 to 85,000 clones, just over 70% of them present only once. CDR1 and CDR2 from the germline V gene are SEHNR and FQNEAQ (reference sequence). CDR3 length: 14 residues. Trimming took off 3 bases at V and 3 bases at J, with 12 bases between the two ends.

This TCR derives from a man aged 55 to 70 in good health and CMV-seropositive. The source material was PBMCs. J is TRBJ2-7 and V is TRBV7-9; D not resolved. In nucleotides, the CDR3 is TGTGCCAGCAGCTTTGCGGAGTCAATCTACGAGCAGTACTTC. It codes for CASSFAESIYEQYF.